Shown below are 15 T cell receptor beta chains from a single sample sequenced in a study of tumor-infiltrating lymphocytes in primary liver carcinoma. The researchers produced TCR beta cDNA from approximately 540 ng total RNA with a constant-region primer. Slightly modified ARM-PCR with three nested multiplex PCR rounds yielded TCR beta libraries. TRBV1-TRBV30 forward primers paired with a C-beta reverse primer drove the first two PCR rounds, approximately 11 cycles each. TCRdb reprocessed the multiplex PCR reads with MiXCR, giving one entry per CDR3 protein. The sample yields some 110,000 distinct CDR3 sequences, roughly four fifths seen once. Co-extraction yielded RNA and DNA from around 20-30 mg of unsorted bulk tissue. Sequenced material: liver tumor tissue from sampling region 3. Subset here: tumor region T3, left-lateral pole. Receptors were obtained from a man between 40 and 49 years old with primary liver carcinoma and hepatitis B virus infection.

Comment on this clonotype: One base away lies a much larger clone, so this may be a sequencing read error. The J gene is TRBJ1-3, the V gene TRBV2; no firm D call. The V end was cut by 5 bases, the J end by 4 bases, with 12 bases between. Germline V gene data show CDR1 as SNHLY and CDR2 as FYNNEI. The CDR3 is 14 residues long. CDR3 nucleotides: TGTGCCAGCAGTATAGGCAGCGAGGGAAACACCATATATTTT. Encoded protein: CASSIGSEGNTIYF.

This clonotype was detected many times. At one of its ends the junction is not consistent with the germline gene, which may arise from a read error. The chain combines TRBV29-1 with TRBJ1-4; D is undetermined. Germline V gene lookup returns CDR1 SQVTM and CDR2 ANQGSEA. The CDR3 is made up of 11 amino acids. CDR3: CSGATNEKLLF. CDR3 bases: TGCAGCGGGGCAACTAATGAAAAACTGCTTTTT.

Of note for this clonotype: One end of the junction is discordant with germline, which a read error may explain. V gene TRBV4-2 combines with J gene TRBJ1-2; TRBD1 agrees at 9 bases. Germline lookup yields CDR1 LGHNA and CDR2 YNFKEQ. This CDR3 is built from 14 residues. CDR3 amino acids: CVSSQSRTGAGYTF. The CDR3 DNA follows: TGTGTCAGCAGTCAGTCACGGACAGGGGCTGGCTACACCTTC.

About this clonotype: It is unclear where the CDR3 begins or ends on the DNA, so no DNA is shown, and the CDR3 is as TCRdb lists it. This chain links TRBV11-2 with TRBJ1-2; TRBD1, the D gene given by the table, was not confirmed from the DNA. The CDR3 region is 20 residues in length, termini included. The V gene's germline CDR1 is SGHAT and CDR2 FQNNGV. CDR3 region: CASSTDSDTGELFFGEGYTF.

About this clonotype: The CDR3 does not end in the conserved phenylalanine or tryptophan, so this is likely a read error. No DNA is shown, since the ends of the CDR3 on it are uncertain; the CDR3 is the one TCRdb lists. The chain recombines TRBV29-1 with TRBJ1-1. Germline CDR1 is SQVTM and CDR2 is ANQGSEA. The CDR3 sequence runs 9 residues, both termini included. The CDR3: CSVVLGIER.

Concerning this clonotype: Germline and junction disagree at one end, which may indicate a read error. The V call is TRBV5-4, the J call TRBJ2-5, with TRBD2 as a possible D gene (6 bases). Per the germline V gene, CDR1 is SGHNT and CDR2 is YYREEE (reference sequence). The CDR3 runs 17 residues. The CDR3, as DNA: TGTGCCGGCAGTCCCACTAGCTGGAAAACTAAAGGGAGACCCCAGTACTTC. It is translated as CAGSPTSWKTKGRPQYF.

In the case of this clonotype: The CDR3 does not end in the conserved phenylalanine or tryptophan, so this is likely a read error. CDR3 coding DNA: TGTGCCAGCAGCTTGAACTCTGGGGCCAATGTCCTGACTTAC. Translated: CASSLNSGANVLTY. The genes are TRBV11-1 and TRBJ2-6; a possible D gene is TRBD1 (5 bases). This CDR3 spans 14 amino acids. Germline CDR1 is SGHAT and CDR2 is FQDESV (reference sequence).

The V gene is TRBV11-2, the J gene TRBJ2-7, with TRBD1 matching 9 bases. After removal of 2 bases from V and 13 bases from J, the junction contained 15 bases not matched to a gene. The V gene's germline CDR1 is SGHAT and CDR2 FQNNGV. The CDR3 has 15 amino acids. CDR3: CASSLRWTGENEKYF. The CDR3 DNA follows: TGTGCCAGCAGCTTACGATGGACAGGGGAGAATGAGAAATACTTC.

Only one count was recorded for this clonotype. A much larger clone is a single base away; this may be a read error. This chain connects TRBV5-1 to TRBJ2-7; possibly TRBD1 for D (5 bases). In germline, CDR1 is SGHRS, CDR2 YFSETQ. The length of the CDR3 is 10 residues. As DNA, the CDR3 is TGCGCCAGCAGCTTGATGAGAAGGGGCTTC. This translates into CASSLMRRGF.

For this clonotype: One junction end does not reproduce the germline sequence, and a read error may be involved. The J gene is TRBJ2-2, the V gene TRBV20-1; TRBD1 aligns across 7 bases. The CDR3 has 15 residues. Germline V gene data show CDR1 as DFQATT and CDR2 as SNEGSKA (reference sequence). CDR3 amino acids: CSAREGAANTGELFF. As DNA, the CDR3 is TGCAGTGCCAGAGAGGGGGCAGCCAACACCGGGGAGCTGTTTTTT.

Of note for this clonotype: In this CDR3 the conserved last residue, phenylalanine or tryptophan, is missing, so a read error is likely. This rearrangement joins TRBV11-2 to TRBJ2-7; the D gene is possibly TRBD1 (5 bases). Germline assignment: CDR1 SGHAT and CDR2 FQNNGV. CDR3 length: 14 amino acids. CDR3 nucleotide sequence: TGTGCTAGTAGCTCTAACAGGAACTCCTACGAGCAGTACCTC. It encodes CASSSNRNSYEQYL.

This clonotype was counted ten times or more. The chain has TRBV7-8 and TRBJ2-1, with 8 bases matching TRBD2. CDR1 SGHVS and CDR2 FQNEAQ come from the germline V gene. With 1 base clipped from V and 10 bases from J, the junction kept 3 bases outside the gene matches. The CDR3 consists of 13 residues. The CDR3 nucleotides read TGTGCCAGCAGCTTAGTCGGGAGGGGAGAGCAGTTCTTC. Encoded protein: CASSLVGRGEQFF.

Concerning this clonotype: It is likely a read error, because the conserved phenylalanine at the end of the CDR3 is missing. The rearrangement uses TRBV6-2 or TRBV6-3 and TRBJ2-5; no clear D gene. Germline values: CDR1 MNHEY, CDR2 SVGEGT. CDR3 length: 13 residues. The CDR3 here is CVSNWARRETQYL. The CDR3 nucleotides are TGTGTCAGCAATTGGGCCCGAAGAGAGACCCAGTACCTC.

This clonotype was observed at least ten times. This chain uses TRBV11-2 with TRBJ2-5; TRBD1 matches at 8 bases. The CDR3 has 15 residues. V was clipped by 4 bases and J by 4 bases; unmatched bases: 8. Per the germline V gene, CDR1 is SGHAT and CDR2 is FQNNGV. CDR3 bases: TGTGCCAGCAGCTCCCCCCGGACAGGGCTAGAGACCCAGTACTTC. It translates to CASSSPRTGLETQYF.

This clonotype was seen repeatedly, ten times or more. The chain uses TRBV11-2 and TRBJ2-1; 7 bases match TRBD2. V trimming: 4 bases; J trimming: 3 bases; junction bases outside the gene matches: 6. Germline V gene sequence: CDR1 SGHAT, CDR2 FQNNGV. The CDR3 extends over 15 amino acids. CDR3 protein: CASSSYGGSYNEQFF. CDR3 nucleotides: TGTGCCAGCAGCTCCTATGGCGGGAGCTACAATGAGCAGTTCTTC. Using reference TRBV11-2 and TRBJ2-1 for the parts outside the CDR3, the full variable domain is EAGVAQSPRYKIIEKRQSVAFWCNPISGHATLYWYQQILGQGPKLLIQFQNNGVVDDSQLPKDRFSAERLKGVDSTLKIQPAKLEDSAVYLCASSSYGGSYNEQFFGPGTRLTVL.